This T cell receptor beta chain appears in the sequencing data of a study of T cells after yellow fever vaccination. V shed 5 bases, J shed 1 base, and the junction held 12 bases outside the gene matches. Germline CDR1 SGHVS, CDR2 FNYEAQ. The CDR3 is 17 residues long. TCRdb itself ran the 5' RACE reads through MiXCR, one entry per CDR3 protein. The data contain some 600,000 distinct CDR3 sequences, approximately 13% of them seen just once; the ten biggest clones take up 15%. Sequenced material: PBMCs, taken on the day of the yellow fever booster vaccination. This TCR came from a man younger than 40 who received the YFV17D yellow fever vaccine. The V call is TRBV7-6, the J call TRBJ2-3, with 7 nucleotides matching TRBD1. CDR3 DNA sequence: TGTGCCAGCAGCCCCGGACAGGACGTGTCGGGCACAGATACGCAGTATTTT. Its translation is CASSPGQDVSGTDTQYF.